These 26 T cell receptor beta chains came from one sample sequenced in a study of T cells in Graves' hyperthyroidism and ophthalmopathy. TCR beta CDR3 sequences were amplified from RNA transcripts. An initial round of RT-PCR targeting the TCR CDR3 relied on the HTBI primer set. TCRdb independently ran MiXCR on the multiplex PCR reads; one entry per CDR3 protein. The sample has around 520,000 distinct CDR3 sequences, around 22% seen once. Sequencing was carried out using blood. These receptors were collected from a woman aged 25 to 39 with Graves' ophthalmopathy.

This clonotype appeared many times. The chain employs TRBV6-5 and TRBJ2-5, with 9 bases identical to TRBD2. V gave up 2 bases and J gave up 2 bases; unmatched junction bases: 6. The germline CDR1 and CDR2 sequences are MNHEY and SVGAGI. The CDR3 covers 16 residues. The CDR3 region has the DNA TGTGCCAGCAGTTACGGGGATCTAGCGGGGCAAGAGACCCAGTACTTC. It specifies CASSYGDLAGQETQYF.

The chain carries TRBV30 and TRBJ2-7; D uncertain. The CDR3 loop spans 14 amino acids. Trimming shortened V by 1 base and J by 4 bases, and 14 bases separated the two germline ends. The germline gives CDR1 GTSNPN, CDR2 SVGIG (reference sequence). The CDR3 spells CAWSGRTDGYEQYF. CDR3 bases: TGTGCCTGGAGTGGCAGGACGGACGGTTACGAGCAGTACTTC.

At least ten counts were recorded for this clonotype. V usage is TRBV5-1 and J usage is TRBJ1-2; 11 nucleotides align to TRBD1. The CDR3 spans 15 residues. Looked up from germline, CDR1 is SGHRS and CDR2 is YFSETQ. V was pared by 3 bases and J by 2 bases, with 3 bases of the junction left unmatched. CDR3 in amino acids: CASSSWTGGNYGYTF. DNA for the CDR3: TGCGCCAGCAGCTCCTGGACAGGGGGCAACTATGGCTACACCTTC.

CDR3 sequence: CASSLGGPGNTEAFF. The DNA of the CDR3 is TGTGCCAGCAGCTTAGGAGGTCCAGGGAACACTGAAGCTTTCTTT. This chain connects TRBV7-2 to TRBJ1-1; no reliable D call. Germline CDR1 reads SGHTA; CDR2 reads FQGNSA. The CDR3 spans 15 residues. Trimming removed 1 base at V and 1 base at J, with 10 bases between.

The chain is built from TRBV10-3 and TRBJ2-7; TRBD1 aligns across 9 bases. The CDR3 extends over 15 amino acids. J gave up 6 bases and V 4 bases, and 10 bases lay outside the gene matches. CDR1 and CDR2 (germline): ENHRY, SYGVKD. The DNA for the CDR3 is TGTGCCATCAGTGTCACAGGGGGCGGTCAGGCCGAGCAGTACTTC. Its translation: CAISVTGGGQAEQYF.

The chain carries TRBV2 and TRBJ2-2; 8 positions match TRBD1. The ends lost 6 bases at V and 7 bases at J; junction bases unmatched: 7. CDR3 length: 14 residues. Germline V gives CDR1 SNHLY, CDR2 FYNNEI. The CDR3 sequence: CASRAGGLSGELFF. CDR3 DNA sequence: TGTGCCAGCAGGGCAGGGGGCTTAAGCGGGGAGCTGTTTTTT.

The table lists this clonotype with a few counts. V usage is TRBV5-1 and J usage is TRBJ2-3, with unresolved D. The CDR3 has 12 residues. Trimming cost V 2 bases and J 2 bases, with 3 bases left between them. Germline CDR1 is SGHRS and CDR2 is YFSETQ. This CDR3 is CASSLDTDTQYF. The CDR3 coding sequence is TGCGCCAGCAGCTTAGACACAGATACGCAGTATTTT.

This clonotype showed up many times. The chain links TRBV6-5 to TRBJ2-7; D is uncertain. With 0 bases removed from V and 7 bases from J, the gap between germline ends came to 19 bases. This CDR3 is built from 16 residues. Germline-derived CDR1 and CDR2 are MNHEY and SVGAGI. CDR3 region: CASSYSIYNPSTEQYF. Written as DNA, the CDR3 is TGTGCCAGCAGTTACTCGATCTATAACCCCTCTACGGAGCAGTACTTC.

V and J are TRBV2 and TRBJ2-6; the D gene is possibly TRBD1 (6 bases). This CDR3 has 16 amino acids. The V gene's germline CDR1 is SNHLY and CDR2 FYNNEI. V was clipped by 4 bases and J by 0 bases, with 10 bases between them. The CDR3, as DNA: TGTGCCAGCAGTGTACAGGGTGTCTCTGGGGCCAACGTCCTGACTTTC. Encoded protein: CASSVQGVSGANVLTF. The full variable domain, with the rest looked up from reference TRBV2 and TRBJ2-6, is EPEVTQTPSHQVTQMGQEVILRCVPISNHLYFYWYRQILGQKVEFLVSFYNNEISEKSEIFDDQFSVERPDGSNFTLKIRSTKLEDSAMYFCASSVQGVSGANVLTFGAGSRLTVL.

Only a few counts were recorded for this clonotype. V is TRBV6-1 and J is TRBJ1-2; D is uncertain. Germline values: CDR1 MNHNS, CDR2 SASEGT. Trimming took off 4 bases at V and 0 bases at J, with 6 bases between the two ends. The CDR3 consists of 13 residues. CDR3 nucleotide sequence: TGTGCCAGCAGTGTGAGCCCTAACTATGGCTACACCTTC. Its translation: CASSVSPNYGYTF.

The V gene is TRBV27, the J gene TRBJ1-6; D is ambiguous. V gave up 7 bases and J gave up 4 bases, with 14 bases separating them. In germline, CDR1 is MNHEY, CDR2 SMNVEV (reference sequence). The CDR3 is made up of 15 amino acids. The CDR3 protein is CASTVAGQYNSPLHF. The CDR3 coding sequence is TGTGCCAGCACCGTGGCAGGCCAGTATAATTCACCCCTCCACTTT.

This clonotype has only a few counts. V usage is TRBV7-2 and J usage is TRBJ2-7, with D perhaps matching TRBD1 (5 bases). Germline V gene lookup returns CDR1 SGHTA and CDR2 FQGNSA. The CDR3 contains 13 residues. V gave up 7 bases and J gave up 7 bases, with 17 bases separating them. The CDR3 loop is CASTPGLLGEQYF. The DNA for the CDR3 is TGTGCCAGCACCCCAGGGTTGCTTGGGGAGCAGTACTTC.

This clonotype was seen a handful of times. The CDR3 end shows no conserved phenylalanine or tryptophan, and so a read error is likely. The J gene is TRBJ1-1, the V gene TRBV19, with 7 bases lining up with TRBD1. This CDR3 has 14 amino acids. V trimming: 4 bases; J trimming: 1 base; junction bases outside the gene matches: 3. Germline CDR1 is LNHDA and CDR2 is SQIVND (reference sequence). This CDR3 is CASSTGQKNTEAFV. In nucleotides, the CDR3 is TGTGCCAGTAGTACGGGACAGAAGAACACTGAAGCTTTCGTT.

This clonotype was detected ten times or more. The CDR3 sequence is CASSLTQGSLREQYF. DNA of the CDR3: TGTGCCAGCAGCTTAACTCAGGGGTCTCTACGCGAGCAGTACTTC. The chain links TRBV7-8 to TRBJ2-7, with a weak D call TRBD1 (6 bases). This CDR3 spans 15 amino acids. V dropped 2 bases and J dropped 6 bases, with 17 bases sitting between them. Germline V gene lookup returns CDR1 SGHVS and CDR2 FQNEAQ. The complete variable domain, with remaining parts taken from reference TRBV7-8 and TRBJ2-7, reads GAGVSQSPRYKVAKRGQDVALRCDPISGHVSLFWYQQALGQGPEFLTYFQNEAQLDKSGLPSDRFFAERPEGSVSTLKIQRTQQEDSAVYLCASSLTQGSLREQYFGPGTRLTVT.

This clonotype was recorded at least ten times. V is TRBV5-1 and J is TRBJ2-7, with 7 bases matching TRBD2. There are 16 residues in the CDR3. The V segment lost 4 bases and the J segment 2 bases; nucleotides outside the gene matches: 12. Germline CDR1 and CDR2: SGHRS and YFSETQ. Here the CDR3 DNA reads TGCGCCAGCAGCCGCAGGTACCGGGACTACGCCTACGAGCAGTACTTC. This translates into CASSRRYRDYAYEQYF.

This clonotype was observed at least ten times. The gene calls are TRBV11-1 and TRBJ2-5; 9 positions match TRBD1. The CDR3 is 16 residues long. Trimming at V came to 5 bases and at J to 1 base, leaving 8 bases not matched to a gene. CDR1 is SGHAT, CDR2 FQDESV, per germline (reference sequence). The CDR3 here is CASSPTGGDLQETQYF. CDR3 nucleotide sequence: TGTGCCAGCAGCCCGACAGGGGGTGATCTCCAAGAGACCCAGTACTTC.

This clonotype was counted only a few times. CDR3 residues: CASSPYPSTGFTEAFF. Here the CDR3 DNA reads TGTGCCAGTAGTCCATACCCATCCACAGGTTTCACTGAAGCTTTCTTT. The rearrangement joins TRBV19 to TRBJ1-1; weak D call: TRBD1 (5 bases). The germline V and J ends were trimmed by 5 bases and 4 bases, with 20 bases remaining between them. Germline loops: CDR1 LNHDA, CDR2 SQIVND (reference sequence). The CDR3 is made up of 16 amino acids.

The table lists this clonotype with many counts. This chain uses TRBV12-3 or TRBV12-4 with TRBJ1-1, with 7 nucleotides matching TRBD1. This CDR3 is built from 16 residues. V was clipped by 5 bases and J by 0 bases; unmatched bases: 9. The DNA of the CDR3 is TGTGCCAGCAGTAAACGACAGGGCCTCATGAACACTGAAGCTTTCTTT. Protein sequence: CASSKRQGLMNTEAFF.

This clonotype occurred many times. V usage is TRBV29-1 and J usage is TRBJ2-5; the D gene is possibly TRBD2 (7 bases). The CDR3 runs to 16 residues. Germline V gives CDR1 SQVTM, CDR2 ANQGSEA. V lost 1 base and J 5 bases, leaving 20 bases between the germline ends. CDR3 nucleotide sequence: TGCAGCGTTGAAGGGAGAGGGGGGGCTCAAGTGGAGACCCAGTACTTC. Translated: CSVEGRGGAQVETQYF.

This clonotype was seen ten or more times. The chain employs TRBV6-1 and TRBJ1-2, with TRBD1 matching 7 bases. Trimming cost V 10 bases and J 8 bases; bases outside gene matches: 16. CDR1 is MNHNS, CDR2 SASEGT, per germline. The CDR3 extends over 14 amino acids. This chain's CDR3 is CAIHRGPTDRGYTF. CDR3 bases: TGTGCCATTCACAGGGGCCCTACCGATCGAGGCTACACCTTC.

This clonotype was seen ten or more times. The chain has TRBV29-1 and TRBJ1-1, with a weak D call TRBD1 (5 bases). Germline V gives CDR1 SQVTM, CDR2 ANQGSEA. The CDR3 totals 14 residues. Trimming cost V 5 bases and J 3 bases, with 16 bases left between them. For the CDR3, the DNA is TGCAGCGTTAGTTTTTCAGGGAGGGACACTGAAGCTTTCTTT. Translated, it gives CSVSFSGRDTEAFF.

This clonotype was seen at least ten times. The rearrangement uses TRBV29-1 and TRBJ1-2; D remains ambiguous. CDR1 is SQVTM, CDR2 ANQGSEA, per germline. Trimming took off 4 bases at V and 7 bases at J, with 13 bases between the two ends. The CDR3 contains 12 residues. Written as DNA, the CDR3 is TGCAGCGTTGTCCCCGGGGTAGCTGGCTACACCTTC. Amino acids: CSVVPGVAGYTF.

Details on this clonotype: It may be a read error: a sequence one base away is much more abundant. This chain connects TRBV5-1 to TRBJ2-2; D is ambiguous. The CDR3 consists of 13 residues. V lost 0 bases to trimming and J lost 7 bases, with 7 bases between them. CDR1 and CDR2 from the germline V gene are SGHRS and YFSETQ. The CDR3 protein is CASSLDPGGELFF. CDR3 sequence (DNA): TGCGCCAGCAGCTTGGATCCGGGCGGGGAGCTGTTTTTT.

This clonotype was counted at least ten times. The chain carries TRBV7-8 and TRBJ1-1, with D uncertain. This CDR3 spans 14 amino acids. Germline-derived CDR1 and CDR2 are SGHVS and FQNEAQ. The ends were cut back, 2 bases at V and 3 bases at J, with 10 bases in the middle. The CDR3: CASSLLGIDTEAFF. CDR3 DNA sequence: TGTGCCAGCAGCTTACTAGGGATTGACACTGAAGCTTTCTTT. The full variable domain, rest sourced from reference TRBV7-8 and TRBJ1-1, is GAGVSQSPRYKVAKRGQDVALRCDPISGHVSLFWYQQALGQGPEFLTYFQNEAQLDKSGLPSDRFFAERPEGSVSTLKIQRTQQEDSAVYLCASSLLGIDTEAFFGQGTRLTVV.

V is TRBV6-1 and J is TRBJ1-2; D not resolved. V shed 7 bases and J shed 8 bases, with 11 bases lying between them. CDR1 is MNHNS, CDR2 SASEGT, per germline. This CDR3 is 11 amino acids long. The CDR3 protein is CASMDLLGYTF. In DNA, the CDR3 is TGTGCCAGCATGGATCTCCTCGGCTACACCTTC.

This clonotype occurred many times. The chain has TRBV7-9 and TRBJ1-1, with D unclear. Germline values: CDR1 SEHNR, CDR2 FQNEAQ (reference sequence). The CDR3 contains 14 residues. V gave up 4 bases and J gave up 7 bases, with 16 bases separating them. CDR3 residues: CASSSGRLSNEAFF. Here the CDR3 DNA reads TGTGCCAGCAGCTCGGGCAGGCTATCGAATGAAGCTTTCTTT.